This T cell receptor beta chain was identified during a study of shared clonotypes between healthy human individuals. Study background: Every donor yielded three CD4 naive, three CD4 memory, two CD8 naive and one CD8 memory plate.

Regarding this clone: Its antigen is undetermined.

Study-wide findings and caveats: Generally, naive subsets (rather than memory subsets) showed larger estimated richness.

Using immunoSEQ multiplex PCR, the repertoire was profiled, and TCRdb retains in-frame clones only, with some absent. Of about 2 million clones in the sample, 95% were seen once. The sequence was collected from a man between 18 and 35 years old in good health. Source material: naive CD4+ T cells sorted from blood. This sample's subset: CD45RA+ positively selected.

The CDR3 coding sequence is TGTGCCAGCAAAGGCCAGAATGAAAAACTGTTTTTT. Its translation: CASKGQNEKLFF. The gene calls are TRBV6-1 and TRBJ1-4; D ambiguous. From germline, CDR1 is MNHNS and CDR2 SASEGT. The germline V and J ends were trimmed by 7 bases and 5 bases, with 8 bases remaining between them. CDR3 length equals 12 residues.